This TCR beta chain was identified during a study of T cell clonotyping in hematopoietic cell transplantation. Study context: Cytoreduction preceded collection of pretransplant recipient samples. Broader study findings: No sorting was done, leaving CD4 and CD8 contributions mixed. Graft donor and pretransplant recipient Inverse Simpson Index values predicted broader posttransplant TCR diversity.

Profiled with immunoSEQ multiplex PCR; TCRdb holds only in-frame clones, not every one. Of tens of thousands of clones listed, approximately 81% are singletons. About this clone itself: Its antigen is not identified.

Noted time point: recipient sample about 28 days before transplant, after cytoreduction. This CDR3 is 14 amino acids long. The germline CDR1 and CDR2 sequences are MGHDK and SYGVNS. Trimming took 0 bases from V and 2 from J; bases not matched to a gene: 1. The clonotype comes from a man aged 55-75 years with acute myeloid leukemia. Some clones in this sample may be carry-over from other donors' samples. The chain recombines TRBV25-1 with TRBJ2-7; 7 bases match TRBD1. The sequenced sample was peripheral blood mononuclear cells, obtained before stem cell transplant. Here the CDR3 reads CASSEYDRAYEQYF. The CDR3 coding sequence is TGTGCCAGCAGTGAATATGACAGGGCCTACGAGCAGTACTTC.